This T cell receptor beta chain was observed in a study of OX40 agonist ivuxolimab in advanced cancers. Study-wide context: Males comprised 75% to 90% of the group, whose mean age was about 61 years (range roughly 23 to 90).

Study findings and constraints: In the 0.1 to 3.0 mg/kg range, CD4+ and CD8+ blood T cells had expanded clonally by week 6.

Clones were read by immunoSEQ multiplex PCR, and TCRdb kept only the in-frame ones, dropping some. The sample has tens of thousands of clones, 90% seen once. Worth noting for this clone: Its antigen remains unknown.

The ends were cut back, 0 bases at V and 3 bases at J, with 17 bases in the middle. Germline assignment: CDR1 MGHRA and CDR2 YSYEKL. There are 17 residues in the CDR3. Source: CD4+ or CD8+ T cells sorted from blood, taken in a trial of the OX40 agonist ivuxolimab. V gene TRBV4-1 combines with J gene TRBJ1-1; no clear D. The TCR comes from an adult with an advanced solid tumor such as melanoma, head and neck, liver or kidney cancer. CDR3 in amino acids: CASSQERMRSKDTEAFF. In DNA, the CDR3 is TGCGCCAGCAGCCAAGAGCGCATGAGGAGTAAGGACACTGAAGCTTTCTTT.